The 25 T cell receptor beta chains below were found in one sample sequenced in a study of CD8+CD57+ T cells in acquired aplastic anemia. Genomic DNA, serving as template, underwent TCR beta VDJ and CDR3 profiling. In TCRdb, the reads were re-called with MiXCR into one record per CDR3 protein. The top ten hold 0.7% to 1% of the sample, which has under 500,000 distinct CDR3 sequences, approximately 32% seen once. All patients picked for sequencing had shown, by flow cytometry, an expansion of CD8+CD57+ cells. What was sequenced was sorted CD4+, CD8+, or CD8+CD57+ T cells (not recorded which) from PBMCs. The receptors originated from a human donor with aplastic anemia.

This clonotype showed up many times. This chain links TRBV4-2 with TRBJ1-1; D ambiguous. The CDR3 runs to 13 residues. V was pared by 0 bases and J by 2 bases, with 4 bases between. Germline lookup yields CDR1 LGHNA and CDR2 YNFKEQ. The CDR3 region has the DNA TGTGCCAGCAGCCAAGATCGTAACACTGAAGCTTTCTTT. Its protein product is CASSQDRNTEAFF.

This clonotype was observed a handful of times. V is TRBV6-1 and J is TRBJ1-5, with D possibly being TRBD1 (6 bases). The V gene lost 6 bases and the J gene lost 7 bases, with 22 bases spanning the gap. This CDR3 is built from 16 residues. The V gene's germline CDR1 is MNHNS and CDR2 SASEGT. CDR3 DNA sequence: TGTGCCAGCAGCGATTTTTACATACAGGGCCACCAGCCCCAGCATTTT. Translating gives CASSDFYIQGHQPQHF.

This clonotype was detected only a few times. The CDR3 DNA follows: TGCAGCGTTGTTACAGGGAATAGCAATCAGCCCCAGCATTTT. Amino acids: CSVVTGNSNQPQHF. This chain uses TRBV29-1 with TRBJ1-5; the D gene is possibly TRBD1 (6 bases). Germline CDR1 is SQVTM and CDR2 is ANQGSEA. The germline V and J ends were trimmed by 4 bases and 0 bases, with 10 bases remaining between them. The CDR3 length is 14 residues.

The chain employs TRBV2 and TRBJ1-6; 8 nucleotides match TRBD1. Germline values: CDR1 SNHLY, CDR2 FYNNEI. This CDR3 region has 14 residues. With 10 bases clipped from V and 10 bases from J, the junction kept 12 bases outside the gene matches. In DNA form, the CDR3 reads TGTGCCATCAGGACAGGGAAGTCTCGCTCACCCCTCCACTTT. It translates to CAIRTGKSRSPLHF. Together with reference TRBV2 and TRBJ1-6, the CDR3 gives the full variable domain: EPEVTQTPSHQVTQMGQEVILRCVPISNHLYFYWYRQILGQKVEFLVSFYNNEISEKSEIFDDQFSVERPDGSNFTLKIRSTKLEDSAMYFCAIRTGKSRSPLHFGNGTRLTVT.

This clonotype was seen repeatedly, ten times or more. The gene calls are TRBV5-1 and TRBJ2-7; D is uncertain. V lost 5 bases and J 2 bases, leaving 8 bases between the germline ends. CDR3 length: 12 residues. Germline CDR1 is SGHRS and CDR2 is YFSETQ. The CDR3 region has the DNA TGCGCCAGCAGTAGGGATGCCTACGAGCAGTACTTC. Protein: CASSRDAYEQYF.

Turning to this clonotype: A much larger clone lies one base from this, so it may be a read error. This rearrangement joins TRBV7-2 to TRBJ2-7; tentatively, D is TRBD2 (5 bases). CDR3 length: 14 residues. V was trimmed by 5 bases and J by 0 bases, leaving 11 bases between them. Germline CDR1 is SGHTA and CDR2 is FQGNSA. The chain's CDR3 is CASSPDGLSYEQYF. CDR3 DNA sequence: TGTGCCAGCAGCCCCGACGGACTCTCCTACGAGCAGTACTTC.

There are many counts of this clonotype. The V gene is TRBV19, the J gene TRBJ2-2; the D is unclear. Trimming took off 5 bases at V and 2 bases at J, with 6 bases between the two ends. The CDR3 has 13 amino acids. The V gene's germline CDR1 is LNHDA and CDR2 SQIVND (reference sequence). CDR3 nucleotide sequence: TGTGCCAGTAGTCCAACTAACACCGGGGAGCTGTTTTTT. Amino acid sequence: CASSPTNTGELFF.

This clonotype was seen many times. V is TRBV2 and J is TRBJ1-5, with a possible D match to TRBD1 (6 bases). V shed 6 bases and J shed 6 bases, with 21 bases lying between them. This CDR3 has 16 residues. Germline CDR1 and CDR2: SNHLY and FYNNEI. The CDR3 DNA is TGTGCCAGCAGGAGTGATGGGAGACAGGTTCTTCAGCCCCAGCATTTT. Translated, it gives CASRSDGRQVLQPQHF.

The chain is built from TRBV5-1 and TRBJ1-1, with unresolved D. Germline-derived CDR1 and CDR2 are SGHRS and YFSETQ. The CDR3 totals 13 residues. Trimming removed 0 bases at V and 3 bases at J, with 6 bases between. This chain's CDR3 is CASSLGLDTEAFF. CDR3 bases: TGCGCCAGCAGCTTGGGCCTGGACACTGAAGCTTTCTTT.

This clonotype occurred a few times. The V call is TRBV15, the J call TRBJ2-1, with 7 nucleotides matching TRBD1. The CDR3 runs to 16 residues. V was pared by 0 bases and J by 6 bases, with 8 bases of the junction left unmatched. Germline loops: CDR1 LNHNV, CDR2 YYDKDF (reference sequence). The CDR3 spells CATSRDLGGRVNEQFF. DNA of the CDR3: TGTGCCACCAGCAGAGATTTAGGGGGCAGGGTCAATGAGCAGTTCTTC.

This clonotype appeared a few times. The chain recombines TRBV6-4 with TRBJ2-1; no clear D gene. The germline V gene has CDR1 MRHNA and CDR2 SNTAGT. The CDR3 has 13 residues. Trimming removed 5 bases from V and 4 bases from J, with 9 bases in between. CDR3 amino acids: CASSYLGYNEQFF. CDR3 sequence (DNA): TGTGCCAGCAGTTATCTAGGTTACAATGAGCAGTTCTTC.

This clonotype was observed many times. J is TRBJ2-1 and V is TRBV2; maybe TRBD1 (6 bases). Germline CDR1 and CDR2: SNHLY and FYNNEI. The germline V and J ends were trimmed by 7 bases and 8 bases, with 12 bases remaining between them. The CDR3 contains 12 residues. The CDR3 DNA sequence: TGTGCCAGCAAATATGGGGGCGATGAGCAGTTCTTC. It is translated as CASKYGGDEQFF.

The chain is built from TRBV2 and TRBJ2-7; unclear D gene. This CDR3 contains 13 residues. Germline CDR1 reads SNHLY; CDR2 reads FYNNEI. With 5 bases removed from V and 5 bases from J, the gap between germline ends came to 13 bases. The CDR3 bases are TGTGCCAGCAGTTCCCCCCCGTTGGACGAGCAGTACTTC. This gives the protein CASSSPPLDEQYF.

This clonotype appeared many times. The V gene is TRBV10-3, the J gene TRBJ2-7; TRBD1 matches 7 bases. CDR1 and CDR2 from the germline V gene are ENHRY and SYGVKD. The junction had 3 bases not matched to a gene; V was cut back by 7 bases and J by 0 bases. CDR3 size: 13 residues. The CDR3 sequence: CAITGTDSYEQYF. The CDR3 DNA is TGTGCCATCACCGGGACAGACTCCTACGAGCAGTACTTC.

In this sample, this clonotype turned up many times. The chain is built from TRBV24-1 and TRBJ1-3; D is ambiguous. The CDR3 is 12 amino acids. The germline gives CDR1 KGHDR, CDR2 SFDVKD. Deletions cut 2 bases from V and 4 bases from J, with 2 bases between. The CDR3 region has the DNA TGTGCCACCAGTGATTCGGGAAACACCATATATTTT. It translates to CATSDSGNTIYF.

This clonotype has at least ten counts. This chain joins TRBV10-3 and TRBJ2-1, with 11 positions matching TRBD2. The CDR3 contains 16 residues. The germline V gene has CDR1 ENHRY and CDR2 SYGVKD. V was pared by 7 bases and J by 5 bases, with 10 bases of the junction left unmatched. CDR3 nucleotides: TGTGCCATCACCTACACCACTAGCGGGGGACACAATGAGCAGTTCTTC. This translates into CAITYTTSGGHNEQFF.

The rearrangement uses TRBV4-2 and TRBJ2-1, with 7 bases aligning to TRBD1. V lost 1 base, J lost 4 bases, and 7 bases stayed unmatched. The CDR3 is made up of 16 amino acids. Germline V lookup: CDR1 LGHNA, CDR2 YNFKEQ. The chain's CDR3 is CASSQGYRGRYNEQFF. The CDR3 coding sequence is TGTGCCAGCAGCCAAGGGTATAGGGGGCGATACAATGAGCAGTTCTTC.

This chain joins TRBV14 and TRBJ2-7; 8 bases are shared with TRBD2. Germline CDR1 SGHDN, CDR2 FVKESK. The CDR3 runs to 17 residues. J lost 9 bases, V lost 4 bases, and 20 bases had no gene match. CDR3 residues: CASSPTAGWSGGTWQYF. CDR3 in DNA: TGTGCCAGCAGCCCAACGGCGGGTTGGAGCGGGGGTACGTGGCAGTACTTC.

This clonotype was recorded at least ten times. The rearrangement joins TRBV29-1 to TRBJ1-3; D not certain. V lost 3 bases and J lost 3, with 9 bases in between. The CDR3 runs 13 residues. Germline values: CDR1 SQVTM, CDR2 ANQGSEA. CDR3 bases: TGCAGCGTTGATCCGGGCCTTGGAAACACCATATATTTT. It translates to CSVDPGLGNTIYF.

In its sample, this clonotype was seen many times. This rearrangement joins TRBV2 to TRBJ1-2, with D possibly matching TRBD1 (6 bases). V shed 6 bases and J shed 4 bases, with 15 bases lying between them. Germline CDR1 SNHLY, CDR2 FYNNEI. The CDR3 sequence is 14 residues long. The CDR3 DNA follows: TGTGCCAGCAGCGACAGGCGGCTCGCCTATGGCTACACCTTC. The encoded protein is CASSDRRLAYGYTF.

This chain links TRBV3-1 with TRBJ1-2, with 7 positions matching TRBD1. Germline V gives CDR1 LGHDT, CDR2 YNNKEL (reference sequence). J lost 4 bases, V lost 0 bases, and 8 bases had no gene match. The CDR3 totals 16 residues. In nucleotides, the CDR3 is TGTGCCAGCAGCCAAGATTCGGCAGGGGGAACCTATGGCTACACCTTC. The encoded protein is CASSQDSAGGTYGYTF.

There are many counts of this clonotype. This chain joins TRBV25-1 and TRBJ1-2, with a weak D call TRBD1 (6 bases). The CDR3 consists of 13 residues. Trimming took off 8 bases at V and 1 base at J, with 11 bases between the two ends. From germline, CDR1 is MGHDK and CDR2 SYGVNS. This chain's CDR3 is CASSRQDNYGYTF. The CDR3 bases are TGTGCCAGCTCAAGACAGGATAACTATGGCTACACCTTC.

The V call is TRBV7-3, the J call TRBJ2-2; D gene ambiguous. V lost 7 bases to trimming and J lost 5 bases, with 11 bases between them. CDR1 SGHTA and CDR2 FQGTGA come from the germline V gene. This CDR3 has 13 amino acids. The CDR3 protein is CASMRIDTGELFF. The CDR3 nucleotides read TGTGCCAGCATGCGGATCGATACCGGGGAGCTGTTTTTT.

On this clonotype: Since a much larger clone is just one base distant, this may be a read error. This sequence joins TRBV11-2 and TRBJ1-1; D remains unclear. Germline values: CDR1 SGHAT, CDR2 FQNNGV. The CDR3 covers 13 residues. CDR3 region: CASSLGPATGAFF. The CDR3 DNA reads as TGTGCCAGCAGCTTAGGTCCGGCCACTGGAGCTTTCTTT.

This clonotype was seen only a few times. The rearrangement uses TRBV3-1 and TRBJ1-5; D is perhaps TRBD1 (5 bases). The CDR3 has 15 amino acids. The germline V gene has CDR1 LGHDT and CDR2 YNNKEL (reference sequence). V was trimmed by 1 base and J by 4 bases, leaving 11 bases between them. The CDR3 spells CASSQAPRDNQPQHF. CDR3 in DNA: TGTGCCAGCAGCCAAGCGCCCAGGGATAATCAGCCCCAGCATTTT.